These 22 T cell receptor beta chains were sequenced from one sample in a study of blood T cell repertoires in COVID-19. Some clones are missing from TCRdb's copy, which holds only in-frame ones; the method was immunoSEQ multiplex PCR. This table holds under 130,000 clones, under 90% found once. The sample was peripheral blood. These receptors all stem from a human donor in a cohort sampled during active or convalescent COVID-19.

The CDR3 loop reads CASSEWGTRNQPQHF. The DNA for the CDR3 is TGTGCCAGCAGTGAGTGGGGGACTAGGAATCAGCCCCAGCATTTT. The rearrangement links TRBV2 to TRBJ1-5, with a weak D call TRBD1 (5 bases). Germline V gene lookup returns CDR1 SNHLY and CDR2 FYNNEI. Trimming pared 3 bases from V and 4 bases from J, leaving 13 bases between. The CDR3 sequence is 15 residues long.

The chain combines TRBV24-1 with TRBJ2-7; 9 bases are a match to TRBD1. The CDR3 has 15 amino acids. Losses at the gene ends were 9 bases for V and 0 bases for J; bases not matched to a gene: 8. Looked up from germline, CDR1 is KGHDR and CDR2 is SFDVKD. This CDR3 is CATPTGGTYSYEQYF. The DNA of the CDR3 is TGTGCCACCCCGACAGGGGGAACCTACTCCTACGAGCAGTACTTC.

This chain links TRBV19 with TRBJ1-1; tentatively, D is TRBD1 (6 bases). There are 15 residues in the CDR3. Germline V CDR1 and CDR2: LNHDA, SQIVND (reference sequence). V lost 4 bases and J lost 5, with 17 bases in between. CDR3 sequence (DNA): TGTGCCAGTAGTACCGCGACAGGCTTTCCTACTGAAGCTTTCTTT. As protein: CASSTATGFPTEAFF.

V is TRBV5-1 and J is TRBJ1-1; D is unclear. V shed 3 bases and J shed 3 bases, with 9 bases lying between them. Germline V CDR1 and CDR2: SGHRS, YFSETQ. The CDR3 covers 13 residues. The CDR3 coding sequence is TGCGCCAGCAGCTGGGAGACCGACACTGAAGCTTTCTTT. Its protein is CASSWETDTEAFF.

The rearrangement links TRBV30 to TRBJ2-3; D might be TRBD2 (5 bases). V lost 1 base and J 0 bases, leaving 8 bases between the germline ends. The length of the CDR3 is 14 residues. Germline V gene data show CDR1 as GTSNPN and CDR2 as SVGIG (reference sequence). CDR3 residues: CAWSGGPSTDTQYF. CDR3 DNA sequence: TGTGCCTGGAGTGGAGGGCCAAGCACAGATACGCAGTATTTT.

The V gene is TRBV9, the J gene TRBJ2-3; possibly TRBD2 for D (6 bases). Trimming removed 4 bases from V and 4 bases from J, with 10 bases in between. This CDR3 contains 13 residues. CDR1 is SGDLS and CDR2 is YYNGEE in the germline V gene. In DNA, the CDR3 is TGTGCCAGCAGCTCCCGACTAGCAGATACGCAGTATTTT. As protein: CASSSRLADTQYF.

The chain is built from TRBV21-1 and TRBJ2-3; TRBD1, the D gene given by the table, was not confirmed from the DNA. TRBV21-1 counts as a pseudogene. This CDR3 is 19 amino acids long. The CDR3 DNA reads TGTGCCAGCAGCCTCAAACGGGCAGGGCAGACCCCTAGCACAGATACGCAGTATTTT. Translated, it gives CASSLKRAGQTPSTDTQYF.

A few counts support this clone. Other DNA sequences within the sample encode an identical CDR3. CDR3 sequence reads: CASSLDGGNQPQHF. The CDR3 coding sequence is TGCGCCAGCAGCTTGGATGGGGGGAATCAGCCCCAGCATTTT. The chain combines TRBV5-1 with TRBJ1-5, with a possible D match to TRBD1 (5 bases). Per the germline V gene, CDR1 is SGHRS and CDR2 is YFSETQ. This CDR3 is 14 amino acids long. Trimming shortened V by 0 bases and J by 4 bases, and 8 bases separated the two germline ends. Together with reference TRBV5-1 and TRBJ1-5, the CDR3 gives the full variable domain: KAGVTQTPRYLIKTRGQQVTLSCSPISGHRSVSWYQQTPGQGLQFLFEYFSETQRNKGNFPGRFSGRQFSNSRSEMNVSTLELGDSALYLCASSLDGGNQPQHFGDGTRLSIL.

Only one count was recorded for this clone. The chain links TRBV5-1 to TRBJ2-3; TRBD2 might be the D (6 bases). V was clipped by 4 bases and J by 0 bases, with 12 bases between them. Germline CDR1 is SGHRS and CDR2 is YFSETQ. The CDR3 loop spans 15 amino acids. The CDR3 DNA follows: TGCGCCAGCAGCCCGGAGGGTATAAGCACAGATACGCAGTATTTT. It encodes CASSPEGISTDTQYF.

This rearrangement joins TRBV11-3 to TRBJ2-5; D is ambiguous. V lost 8 bases to trimming and J lost 10 bases, with 23 bases between them. CDR3 length: 14 residues. In germline, CDR1 is SGHNT, CDR2 YENEEA. CDR3 residues: CASSPGFSRDGQYF. The CDR3 DNA follows: TGTGCCAGCTCCCCCGGGTTCTCAAGAGACGGCCAGTACTTC.

The chain's CDR3 is CASSLLAAGEQYF. The DNA for the CDR3 is TGTGCCAGCAGCTTATTGGCCGCGGGCGAGCAGTACTTC. The chain joins TRBV11-3 to TRBJ2-7, with D maybe TRBD2 (5 bases). Germline V gene data show CDR1 as SGHNT and CDR2 as YENEEA. V was shortened by 2 bases and J by 6 bases, with 11 bases between the two germline ends. The CDR3 is made up of 13 amino acids.

This clone occurred once. V and J are TRBV19 and TRBJ2-3; 9 bases agree with TRBD2. There are 14 residues in the CDR3. Germline CDR1 reads LNHDA; CDR2 reads SQIVND (reference sequence). Unmatched junction bases numbered 5, after V lost 5 bases and J lost 5 bases. The CDR3 DNA reads TGTGCCAGTAGTTTTGGGACTAGCCTAGATACGCAGTATTTT. Its protein is CASSFGTSLDTQYF.

The chain is built from TRBV29-1 and TRBJ2-1; perhaps TRBD2 as D (7 bases). This CDR3 is 15 amino acids long. Trimming left V 7 bases short and J 1 base short, with 17 bases between. The germline V gene encodes CDR1 SQVTM and CDR2 ANQGSEA. The CDR3 DNA is TGCAGCGAATTAGAGGGGGGGATATCCTACAATGAGCAGTTCTTC. It is translated as CSELEGGISYNEQFF.

This clone showed up just once. This chain uses TRBV6-4 with TRBJ2-1; D perhaps matches TRBD2 (5 bases). Trimming stripped 6 bases from V and 6 bases from J, with 15 bases between. The germline V gene has CDR1 MRHNA and CDR2 SNTAGT. There are 14 residues in the CDR3. CDR3 amino acids: CASRPDSYSNEQFF. The CDR3 DNA reads as TGTGCCAGCAGACCGGACTCCTACTCCAATGAGCAGTTCTTC.

V gene TRBV27 combines with J gene TRBJ2-1; TRBD1 agrees at 7 bases. V gave up 11 bases and J gave up 3 bases; unmatched junction bases: 7. Germline CDR1 and CDR2: MNHEY and SMNVEV (reference sequence). The CDR3 has 13 residues. The DNA for the CDR3 is TGTGCCCCCACCACAGGGGTCTACAATGAGCAGTTCTTC. Translating gives CAPTTGVYNEQFF.

This chain uses TRBV18 with TRBJ1-5, with D unclear. CDR1 KGHSH and CDR2 LQKENI come from the germline V gene. This CDR3 has 12 amino acids. V gave up 5 bases and J gave up 6 bases, with 8 bases separating them. Written as DNA, the CDR3 is TGTGCCAGCTCAGGAGGGAGTCAGCCCCAGCATTTT. It encodes CASSGGSQPQHF. Looking up the rest from reference TRBV18 and TRBJ1-5 gives the full variable domain: NAGVMQNPRHLVRRRGQEARLRCSPMKGHSHVYWYRQLPEEGLKFMVYLQKENIIDESGMPKERFSAEFPKEGPSILRIQQVVRGDSAAYFCASSGGSQPQHFGDGTRLSIL.

The rearrangement uses TRBV6-5 and TRBJ2-4; 9 bases are a match to TRBD2. The CDR3 extends over 13 amino acids. With 2 bases clipped from V and 10 bases from J, the junction kept 3 bases outside the gene matches. Germline CDR1 and CDR2: MNHEY and SVGAGI. CDR3 in amino acids: CASSYERGEIQYF. In DNA form, the CDR3 reads TGTGCCAGCAGTTACGAGCGGGGGGAAATTCAGTACTTC.

This rearrangement joins TRBV24-1 to TRBJ2-2; perhaps TRBD1 as D (5 bases). Trimming took 8 bases from V and 2 from J, leaving 8 bases between them. This CDR3 is built from 13 residues. Germline V lookup: CDR1 KGHDR, CDR2 SFDVKD. CDR3 region: CATTDSNTGELFF. DNA of the CDR3: TGTGCCACCACCGACAGCAACACCGGGGAGCTGTTTTTT.

The rearrangement joins TRBV19 to TRBJ1-2; 10 nucleotides match TRBD1. J was trimmed by 7 bases and V by 1 base; bases with no gene match: 6. CDR3 length: 15 amino acids. Germline lookup yields CDR1 LNHDA and CDR2 SQIVND (reference sequence). CDR3 in DNA: TGTGCCAGTAGTATAGCCCCGGGACAGGGGTTTGGCTACACCTTC. It translates to CASSIAPGQGFGYTF. The complete variable domain, with remaining parts taken from reference TRBV19 and TRBJ1-2, reads DGGITQSPKYLFRKEGQNVTLSCEQNLNHDAMYWYRQDPGQGLRLIYYSQIVNDFQKGDIAEGYSVSREKKESFPLTVTSAQKNPTAFYLCASSIAPGQGFGYTFGSGTRLTVV.

The chain is built from TRBV11-2 and TRBJ1-4, with unresolved D. The CDR3 has 11 residues. CDR1 SGHAT and CDR2 FQNNGV come from the germline V gene. V was shortened by 4 bases and J by 11 bases, with 8 bases between the two germline ends. The CDR3 nucleotides read TGTGCCAGCAGCTCGCCGGGTAAACTGTTTTTT. This sequence encodes CASSSPGKLFF.

V and J are TRBV28 and TRBJ1-5, with D possibly TRBD1 on 5 matching bases. This CDR3 has 16 amino acids. Per the germline V gene, CDR1 is MDHEN and CDR2 is SYDVKM. Between the trimmed V and J ends, which lost 7 bases and 2 bases, there was a span of 18 bases. The CDR3 DNA follows: TGTGCCAGCACGCTCGGGGGAAATAGGGGCAATCAGCCCCAGCATTTT. This translates into CASTLGGNRGNQPQHF.

The chain employs TRBV15 and TRBJ1-2; TRBD1 is a possible D gene (5 bases). The V gene lost 8 bases and the J gene lost 7 bases, with 20 bases spanning the gap. Looked up from germline, CDR1 is LNHNV and CDR2 is YYDKDF (reference sequence). The CDR3 consists of 14 residues. CDR3 DNA sequence: TGTGCCACCCGCCCGGCAGACAGAACTTTTGGCTACACCTTC. Translation: CATRPADRTFGYTF.